This section outlines one T cell receptor beta chain sequence together with its context. This record belongs to a study of Ad26.COV2.S vaccination and SARS-CoV-2 variants. With 0 bases removed from V and 1 base from J, the gap between germline ends came to 19 bases. CDR3 length: 18 residues. The germline CDR1 and CDR2 sequences are SGHRS and YFSETQ. Libraries were prepared by immunoSEQ multiplex PCR; TCRdb keeps only in-frame clonotypes and omits some of them. The sample includes around 400,000 clones, 83% of them seen just once. The treatment was: around 19 received Ad26.COV2.S at low or high dose, single or two shots; about five received placebo; per-sample allocation not given. Collection of samples fell on day 63 after the first vaccine or placebo injection.

This rearrangement joins TRBV5-1 to TRBJ1-1, with D possibly being TRBD1 (5 bases). This TCR was recovered from a person between 18 and 65 years old who received the Ad26.COV2.S COVID-19 vaccine or a placebo. The source material was peripheral blood, sampled in a trial of Ad26.COV2.S vaccine versus placebo. Written as DNA, the CDR3 is TGCGCCAGCAGCTTGGCCTTTGTTGGGGGGTTAGGGAACACTGAAGCTTTCTTT. Translation: CASSLAFVGGLGNTEAFF.